This TCR beta chain is from a study of spatial heterogeneity in lung cancer. Time point defined: sample taken at primary tumor resection. Unsorted whole RNA from tumor, nontumor lung or frozen PBMC underwent sequencing. This clonotype has a handful of counts. The CDR3 runs 15 residues. The V and J ends lost 1 base and 2 bases respectively, with 12 bases between them. Per germline, CDR1 LGHNA and CDR2 YSLEER. A unique molecular identifier was attached to every TCR cDNA molecule. TCRdb recomputed calls from the 5' RACE reads with MiXCR, one row per CDR3 protein. The repertoire holds almost 75,000 distinct CDR3 sequences, with more than 10% as singletons.

This rearrangement joins TRBV4-3 to TRBJ2-7; unclear D gene. The clonotype was recovered from a male donor with early-stage non-small cell lung cancer. The sample was PBMCs, taken at surgery. The CDR3 region is CASSQGIGSPYEQYF. In nucleotides, the CDR3 is TGCGCCAGCAGCCAAGGGATAGGCAGCCCCTACGAGCAGTACTTC.